The entry that follows covers one TCR beta chain sequence. Its specificity is unknown. This specimen belongs to a study of cytomegalovirus exposure and HLA in healthy donors. Sequencing used immunoSEQ multiplex PCR; TCRdb keeps in-frame clones, though not all of them. The sample carries some 98,000 clones, about 90% recorded once. Study observations and caveats: Associated with cytomegalovirus, according to the listing, were around 160 TCR beta chains.

The sequenced material came from PBMCs. This receptor was taken from a man younger than 35 in good health and CMV-seropositive.

CDR3 coding DNA: TGTGCCAGCCGTGGGGGGGCCTGGGCCAAAAACATTCAGTACTTC. The encoded protein is CASRGGAWAKNIQYF. This rearrangement joins TRBV6-5 to TRBJ2-4, with a weak D call TRBD2 (7 bases). In germline, CDR1 is MNHEY, CDR2 SVGAGI. Between the trimmed V and J ends, which lost 8 bases and 1 base, there was a span of 15 bases. The CDR3 length is 15 residues.